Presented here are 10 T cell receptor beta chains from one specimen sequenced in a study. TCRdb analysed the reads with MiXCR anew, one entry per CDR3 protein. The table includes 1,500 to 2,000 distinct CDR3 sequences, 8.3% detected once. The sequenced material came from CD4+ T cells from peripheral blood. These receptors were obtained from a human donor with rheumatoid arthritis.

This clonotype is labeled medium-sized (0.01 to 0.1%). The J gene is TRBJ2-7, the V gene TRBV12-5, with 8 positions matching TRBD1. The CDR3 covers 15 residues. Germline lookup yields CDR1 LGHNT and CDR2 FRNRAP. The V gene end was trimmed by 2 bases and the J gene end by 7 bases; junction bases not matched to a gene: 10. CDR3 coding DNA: TGTGCTAGTGGTTTGACTCCAGGACAGGGAGGAGAGCAGTACTTC. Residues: CASGLTPGQGGEQYF.

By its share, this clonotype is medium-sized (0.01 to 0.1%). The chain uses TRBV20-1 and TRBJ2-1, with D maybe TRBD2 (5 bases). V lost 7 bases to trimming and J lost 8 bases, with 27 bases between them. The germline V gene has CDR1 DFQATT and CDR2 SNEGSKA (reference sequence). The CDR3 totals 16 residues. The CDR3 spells CSVRPQRGSVLDEQFF. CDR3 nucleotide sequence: TGCAGTGTTCGGCCGCAGAGAGGGAGTGTCTTAGATGAGCAGTTCTTC.

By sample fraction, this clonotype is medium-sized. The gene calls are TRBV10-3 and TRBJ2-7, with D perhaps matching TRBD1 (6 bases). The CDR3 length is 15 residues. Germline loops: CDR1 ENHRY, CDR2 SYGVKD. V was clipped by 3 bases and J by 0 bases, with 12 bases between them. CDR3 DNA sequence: TGTGCCATCAGTGAATACCGGGACACCTCCTACGAGCAGTACTTC. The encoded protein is CAISEYRDTSYEQYF.

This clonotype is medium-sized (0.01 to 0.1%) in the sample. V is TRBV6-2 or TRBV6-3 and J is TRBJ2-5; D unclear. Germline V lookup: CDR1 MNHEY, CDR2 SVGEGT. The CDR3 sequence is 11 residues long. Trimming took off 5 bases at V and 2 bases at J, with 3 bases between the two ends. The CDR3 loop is CASSLQETQYF. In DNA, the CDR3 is TGTGCCAGCAGTCTACAAGAGACCCAGTACTTC.

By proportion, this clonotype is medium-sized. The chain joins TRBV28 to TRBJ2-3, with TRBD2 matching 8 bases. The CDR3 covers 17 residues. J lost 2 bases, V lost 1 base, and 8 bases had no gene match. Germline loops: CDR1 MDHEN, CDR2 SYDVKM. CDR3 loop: CASSLFYGLADTDTQYF. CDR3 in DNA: TGTGCCAGCAGTTTATTTTATGGACTAGCAGACACAGATACGCAGTATTTT.

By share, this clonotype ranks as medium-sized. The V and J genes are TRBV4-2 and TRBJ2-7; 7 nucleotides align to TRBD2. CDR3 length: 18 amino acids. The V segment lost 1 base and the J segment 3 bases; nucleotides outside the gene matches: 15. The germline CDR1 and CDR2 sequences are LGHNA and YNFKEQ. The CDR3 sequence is CASSQVLWASGTRYEQYF. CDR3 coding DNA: TGTGCCAGCAGCCAAGTGCTATGGGCTAGCGGAACCCGCTACGAGCAGTACTTC.

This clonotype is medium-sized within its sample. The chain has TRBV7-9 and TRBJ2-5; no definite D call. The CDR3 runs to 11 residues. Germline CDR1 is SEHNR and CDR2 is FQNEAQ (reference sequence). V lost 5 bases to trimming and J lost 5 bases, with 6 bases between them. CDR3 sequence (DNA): TGTGCCAGCAGCCCTAAGGAGACCCAGTACTTC. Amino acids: CASSPKETQYF.

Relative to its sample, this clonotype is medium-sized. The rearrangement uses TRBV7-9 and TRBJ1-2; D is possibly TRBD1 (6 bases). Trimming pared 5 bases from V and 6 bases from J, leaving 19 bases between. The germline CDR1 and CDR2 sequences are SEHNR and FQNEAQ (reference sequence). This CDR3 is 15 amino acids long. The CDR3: CASSPSGGFGDGYTF. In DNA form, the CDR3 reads TGTGCCAGCAGCCCAAGCGGGGGCTTCGGGGATGGCTACACCTTC. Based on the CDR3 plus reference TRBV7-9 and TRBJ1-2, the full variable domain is DTGVSQNPRHKITKRGQNVTFRCDPISEHNRLYWYRQTLGQGPEFLTYFQNEAQLEKSRLLSDRFSAERPKGSFSTLEIQRTEQGDSAMYLCASSPSGGFGDGYTFGSGTRLTVV.

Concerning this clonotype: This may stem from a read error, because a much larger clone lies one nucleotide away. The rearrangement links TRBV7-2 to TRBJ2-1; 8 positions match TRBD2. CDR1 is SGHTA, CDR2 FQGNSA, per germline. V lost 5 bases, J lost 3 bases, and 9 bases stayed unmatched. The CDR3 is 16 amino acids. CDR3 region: CASSRQSGSFYNEQFF. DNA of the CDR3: TGTGCCAGCAGCCGACAAAGCGGGAGCTTCTACAATGAGCAGTTCTTC.

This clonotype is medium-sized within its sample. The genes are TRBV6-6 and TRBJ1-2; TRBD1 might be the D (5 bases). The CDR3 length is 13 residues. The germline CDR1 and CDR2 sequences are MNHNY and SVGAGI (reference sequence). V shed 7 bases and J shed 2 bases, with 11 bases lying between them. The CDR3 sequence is CASTSGENYGYTF. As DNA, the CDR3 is TGTGCCAGCACCTCGGGGGAGAACTATGGCTACACCTTC.